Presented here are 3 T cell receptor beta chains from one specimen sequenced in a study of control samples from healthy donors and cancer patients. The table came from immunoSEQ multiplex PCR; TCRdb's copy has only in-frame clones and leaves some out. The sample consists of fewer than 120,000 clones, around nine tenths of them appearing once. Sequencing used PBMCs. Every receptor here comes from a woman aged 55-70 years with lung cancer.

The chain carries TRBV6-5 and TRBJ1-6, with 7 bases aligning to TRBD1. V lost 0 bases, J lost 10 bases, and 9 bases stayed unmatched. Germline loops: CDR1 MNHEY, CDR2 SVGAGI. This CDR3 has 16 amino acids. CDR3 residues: CASSYSRTGGDSPLHF. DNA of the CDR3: TGTGCCAGCAGTTACTCGAGGACAGGTGGCGACTCACCCCTCCACTTT.

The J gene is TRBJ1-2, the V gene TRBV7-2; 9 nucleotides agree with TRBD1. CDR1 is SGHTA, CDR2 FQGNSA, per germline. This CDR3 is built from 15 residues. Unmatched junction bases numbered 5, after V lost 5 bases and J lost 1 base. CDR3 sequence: CASSLTGGRNYGYTF. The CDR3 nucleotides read TGTGCCAGCAGCCTGACAGGGGGTCGTAACTATGGCTACACCTTC.

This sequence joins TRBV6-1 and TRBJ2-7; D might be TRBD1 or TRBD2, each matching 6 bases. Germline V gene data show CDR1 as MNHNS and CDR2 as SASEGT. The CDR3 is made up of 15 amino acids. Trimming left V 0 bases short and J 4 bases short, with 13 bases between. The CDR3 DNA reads TGTGCCAGCAGTGAAGCCCGGGGGCGTTGGTACGAGCAGTACTTC. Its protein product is CASSEARGRWYEQYF.